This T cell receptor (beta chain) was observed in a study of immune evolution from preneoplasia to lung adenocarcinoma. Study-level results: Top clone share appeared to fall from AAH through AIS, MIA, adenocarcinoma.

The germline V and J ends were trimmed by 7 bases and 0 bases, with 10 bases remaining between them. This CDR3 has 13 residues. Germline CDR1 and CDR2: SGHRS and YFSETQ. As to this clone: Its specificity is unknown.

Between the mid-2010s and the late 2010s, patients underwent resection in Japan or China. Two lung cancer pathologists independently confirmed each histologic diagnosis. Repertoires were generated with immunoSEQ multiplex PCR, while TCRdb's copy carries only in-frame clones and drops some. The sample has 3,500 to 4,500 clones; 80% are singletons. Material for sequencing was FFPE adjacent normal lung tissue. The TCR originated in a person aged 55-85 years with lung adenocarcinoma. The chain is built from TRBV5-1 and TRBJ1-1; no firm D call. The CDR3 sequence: CASRPGLNTEAFF. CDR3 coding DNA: TGCGCCAGCCGACCCGGGCTGAACACTGAAGCTTTCTTT. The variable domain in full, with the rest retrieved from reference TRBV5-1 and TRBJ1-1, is KAGVTQTPRYLIKTRGQQVTLSCSPISGHRSVSWYQQTPGQGLQFLFEYFSETQRNKGNFPGRFSGRQFSNSRSEMNVSTLELGDSALYLCASRPGLNTEAFFGQGTRLTVV.